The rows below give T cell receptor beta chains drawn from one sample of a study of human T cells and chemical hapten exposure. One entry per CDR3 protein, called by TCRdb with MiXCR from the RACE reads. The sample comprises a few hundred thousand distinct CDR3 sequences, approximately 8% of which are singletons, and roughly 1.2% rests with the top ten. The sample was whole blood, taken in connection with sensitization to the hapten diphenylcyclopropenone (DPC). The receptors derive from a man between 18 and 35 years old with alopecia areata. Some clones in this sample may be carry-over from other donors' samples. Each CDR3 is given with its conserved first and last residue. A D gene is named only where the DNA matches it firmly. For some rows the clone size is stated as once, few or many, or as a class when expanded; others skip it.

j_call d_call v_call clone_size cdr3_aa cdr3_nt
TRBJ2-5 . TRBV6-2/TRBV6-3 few CASSYSLPSETQYF TGTGCCAGCAGTTACTCCCTGCCATCGGAGACCCAGTACTTC
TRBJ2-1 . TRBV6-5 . CASSRGPNEQFF TGTGCCAGCAGTCGGGGCCCCAATGAGCAGTTCTTC
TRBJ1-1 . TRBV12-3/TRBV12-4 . CASSLQPTEAFF TGTGCCAGCAGTTTACAACCCACTGAAGCTTTCTTT
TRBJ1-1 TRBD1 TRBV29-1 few CSTGTVEAFF TGCAGCACCGGGACAGTTGAAGCTTTCTTT
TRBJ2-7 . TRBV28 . CASSAIGSYEQYF TGTGCCAGCAGTGCGATAGGCTCCTACGAGCAGTACTTC
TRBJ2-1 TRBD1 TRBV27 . CASSGRDRGSSEQFF TGTGCCAGCAGTGGCCGGGACAGGGGTAGTAGTGAGCAGTTCTTC
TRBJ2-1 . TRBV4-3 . CASSQVTGSGEQFF TGCGCCAGCAGCCAAGTCACCGGGTCGGGTGAGCAGTTCTTC
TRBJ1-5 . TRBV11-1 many CASSLAKGGNQPQHF TGTGCCAGCAGCTTAGCAAAGGGTGGCAATCAGCCCCAGCATTTT
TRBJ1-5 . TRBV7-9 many CASSLGGHNQPQHF TGTGCCAGCAGCTTAGGGGGCCATAATCAGCCCCAGCATTTT
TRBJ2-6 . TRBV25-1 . CASTKGKGSGANVLTF TGTGCCAGCACCAAGGGGAAGGGTTCCGGGGCCAACGTCCTGACTTTC
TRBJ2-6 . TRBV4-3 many CASSQVVAGANVLTF TGCGCCAGCAGCCAAGTGGTAGCTGGGGCCAACGTCCTGACTTTC
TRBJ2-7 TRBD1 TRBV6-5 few CASTVGGQGSYEQYF TGTGCCAGCACCGTAGGGGGACAGGGGTCCTACGAGCAGTACTTC
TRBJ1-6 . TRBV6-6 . CASSFLTRPPLHF TGTGCCAGCAGTTTCCTGACTAGGCCACCCCTCCACTTT
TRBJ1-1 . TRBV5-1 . CASSLTLTVSNTEAFF TGCGCCAGCAGCTTGACCTTGACCGTCTCTAACACTGAAGCTTTCTTT
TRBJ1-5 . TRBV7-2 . CASSLDRQQPQHF TGTGCCAGCAGCTTAGATCGACAACAGCCCCAGCATTTT
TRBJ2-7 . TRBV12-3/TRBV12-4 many CASSPWAGDSEQYF TGTGCCAGCAGTCCTTGGGCCGGAGACTCCGAGCAGTACTTC
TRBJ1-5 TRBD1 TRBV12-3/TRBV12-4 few CASSLRKRTGGNQPQHF TGTGCCAGCAGTTTAAGGAAGCGGACAGGGGGCAATCAGCCCCAGCATTTT
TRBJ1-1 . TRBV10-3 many CAIKARDMNTEAFF TGTGCCATCAAGGCGAGGGACATGAACACTGAAGCTTTCTTT
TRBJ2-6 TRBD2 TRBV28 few CASRLHGGAWANVLTF TGTGCCAGCAGACTCCACGGGGGGGCCTGGGCCAACGTCCTGACTTTC
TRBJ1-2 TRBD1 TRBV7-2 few CASSFSGTGLYGYTF TGTGCCAGCAGCTTTTCCGGGACAGGACTTTATGGCTACACCTTC
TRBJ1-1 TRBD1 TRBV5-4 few CASSLRQGGMNTEAFF TGTGCCAGCAGCTTGAGACAGGGGGGAATGAACACTGAAGCTTTCTTT
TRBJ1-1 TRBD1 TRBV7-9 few CASSLGQGIFAEAFF TGTGCCAGCAGCTTAGGACAGGGAATATTTGCTGAAGCTTTCTTT
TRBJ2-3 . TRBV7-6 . CASSSVAGRTDTQYF TGTGCCAGCAGCTCGGTCGCGGGGCGCACAGATACGCAGTATTTT
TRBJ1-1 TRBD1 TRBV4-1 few CASSQDPLQGNMNTEAFF TGCGCCAGCAGCCAAGACCCTTTACAGGGGAACATGAACACTGAAGCTTTCTTT
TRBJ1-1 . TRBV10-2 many CASSDRPNTEAFF TGCGCCAGCAGTGACAGACCGAACACTGAAGCTTTCTTT
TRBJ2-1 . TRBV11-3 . CASSFSGASSYNEQFF TGTGCCAGCAGCTTTTCCGGCGCCTCCTCCTACAATGAGCAGTTCTTC
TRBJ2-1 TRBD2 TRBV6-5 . CASSYSGRGASSYNEQFF TGTGCCAGCAGTTACTCGGGGCGGGGGGCCAGCTCCTACAATGAGCAGTTCTTC
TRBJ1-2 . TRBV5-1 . CASSLFPGNDGYTF TGCGCCAGCAGCTTGTTCCCGGGAAATGATGGCTACACCTTC
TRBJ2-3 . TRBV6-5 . CASDVQGSRRTDTQYF TGTGCCAGCGACGTGCAGGGATCGAGGAGGACAGATACGCAGTATTTT
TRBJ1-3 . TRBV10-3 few CAISGQRVSGNTIYF TGTGCCATCAGTGGGCAGAGAGTCTCTGGAAACACCATATATTTT
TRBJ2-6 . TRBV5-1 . CASSFLGPGSGANVLTF TGCGCCAGCAGCTTTTTGGGACCGGGCTCTGGGGCCAACGTCCTGACTTTC
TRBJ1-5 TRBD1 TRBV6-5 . CASSQVTGGFNQPQHF TGTGCCAGCAGTCAAGTGACAGGGGGCTTCAATCAGCCCCAGCATTTT
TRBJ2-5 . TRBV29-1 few CSVRTVETQYF TGCAGCGTTCGGACAGTTGAGACCCAGTACTTC
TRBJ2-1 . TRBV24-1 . CATSDPTRYNEQFF TGTGCCACCAGTGATCCGACACGGTACAATGAGCAGTTCTTC
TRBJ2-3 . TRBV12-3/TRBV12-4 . CASSLIRVGTDTQYF TGTGCCAGCAGTTTAATCAGGGTCGGCACAGATACGCAGTATTTT
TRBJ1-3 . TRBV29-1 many CSADLTGTGNTIYF TGCAGCGCTGATTTGACAGGAACTGGAAACACCATATATTTT
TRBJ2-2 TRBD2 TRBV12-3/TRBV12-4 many CASSRGGTNTGELFF TGTGCCAGCAGTCGCGGGGGTACGAACACCGGGGAGCTGTTTTTT
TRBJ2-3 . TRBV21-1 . CASGPLITDTQYF TGTGCCAGCGGGCCCCTAATCACAGATACGCAGTATTTT
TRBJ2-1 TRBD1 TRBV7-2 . CASRPGTGQVNEQFF TGTGCCAGCAGGCCCGGGACAGGGCAGGTAAATGAGCAGTTCTTC
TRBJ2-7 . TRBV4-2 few CASSLSEDEQYF TGTGCCAGCAGCCTAAGCGAAGACGAGCAGTACTTC